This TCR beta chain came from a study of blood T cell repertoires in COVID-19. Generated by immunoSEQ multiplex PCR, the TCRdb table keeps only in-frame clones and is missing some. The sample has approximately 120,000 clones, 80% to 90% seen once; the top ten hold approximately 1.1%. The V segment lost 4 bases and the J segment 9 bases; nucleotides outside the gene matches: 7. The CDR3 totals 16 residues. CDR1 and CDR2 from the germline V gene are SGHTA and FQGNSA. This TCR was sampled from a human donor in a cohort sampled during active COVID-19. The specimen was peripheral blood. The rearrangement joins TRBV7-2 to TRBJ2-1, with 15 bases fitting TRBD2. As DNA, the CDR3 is TGTGCCAGCAGCTCGACCGGGACTAGCGGGGGGAGTGAGCAGTTCTTC. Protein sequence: CASSSTGTSGGSEQFF. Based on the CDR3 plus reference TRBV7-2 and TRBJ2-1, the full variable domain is GAGVSQSPSNKVTEKGKDVELRCDPISGHTALYWYRQSLGQGLEFLIYFQGNSAPDKSGLPSDRFSAERTGGSVSTLTIQRTQQEDSAVYLCASSSTGTSGGSEQFFGPGTRLTVL.